The clone carrying this T cell receptor (beta chain) was seen ten or more times. As yet, its antigen is unknown. It was blood bank volunteers in Maryland, USA who made up the healthy controls. From 15-18 subjects, every sequencing run obtained over 200 million TCR-beta sequences. TCRdb re-called the 5' RACE reads through MiXCR, storing one row per CDR3 protein. The sample contains tens of thousands of distinct CDR3 sequences, more than 20% of which appear only once. The CDR3 covers 13 residues. Trimming took off 5 bases at V and 5 bases at J, with 12 bases between the two ends. This sample is drawn from a study of neurological immune-mediated disorders. Notes on the study in general: No sharing of CDR3 amino acid sequences was observed among expanded clones across subjects, suggesting private repertoires in all groups.

Sequencing used PBMCs. The receptor was derived from a woman aged 70-85 years in good health. This chain links TRBV12-3 or TRBV12-4 with TRBJ1-1; maybe TRBD1 (5 bases). The CDR3 loop reads CASSRGRGTEAFF. The CDR3 DNA reads as TGTGCCAGCAGTAGAGGGCGGGGGACTGAAGCTTTCTTT.